One sample yielded the 29 T cell receptor beta chains listed below, sequenced in a study of T-cell memory formation after mild COVID-19. TCRdb fed the 5' RACE reads into MiXCR, producing one record per CDR3 protein. The table includes some 600,000 distinct CDR3 sequences, roughly 17% detected once. The sample taken for sequencing was PBMCs or a T cell subset sorted from them (not recorded which). These receptors were taken from an adult woman who had mild COVID-19 (a few samples of this study predate the infection). Cell type and time point are not known.

This rearrangement joins TRBV5-1 to TRBJ2-1, with TRBD2 matching 11 bases. The CDR3 covers 19 residues. Germline-derived CDR1 and CDR2 are SGHRS and YFSETQ. The J segment lost 4 bases and the V segment lost 0 bases, leaving 12 bases of the junction unmatched. CDR3 loop: CASSLETSGGLAFYNEQFF. Here the CDR3 DNA reads TGCGCCAGCAGCTTGGAAACTAGCGGGGGCCTAGCCTTTTACAATGAGCAGTTCTTC.

This clonotype appeared a few times. The chain recombines TRBV4-2 with TRBJ2-1, with 9 positions matching TRBD1. From germline, CDR1 is LGHNA and CDR2 YNFKEQ. The CDR3 loop spans 16 amino acids. Unmatched junction bases numbered 8, after V lost 0 bases and J lost 8 bases. CDR3 region: CASSQDLGQGSDEQFF. CDR3 sequence (DNA): TGTGCCAGCAGCCAAGATTTGGGACAGGGTTCCGATGAGCAGTTCTTC.

This clonotype was seen a handful of times. The rearrangement links TRBV6-5 to TRBJ2-1; D gene ambiguous. Germline values: CDR1 MNHEY, CDR2 SVGAGI. Trimming cost V 5 bases and J 8 bases, with 10 bases left between them. The CDR3 contains 12 residues. The CDR3 spells CASSVSGDEQFF. CDR3 DNA sequence: TGTGCCAGCAGTGTTAGTGGGGATGAGCAGTTCTTC.

The chain employs TRBV4-3 and TRBJ1-2, with D perhaps matching TRBD1 (6 bases). From germline, CDR1 is LGHNA and CDR2 YSLEER. This CDR3 contains 16 residues. Deletions cut 2 bases from V and 0 bases from J, with 13 bases between. CDR3 DNA: TGCGCCAGCAGCCAAACCCGGACAGCGACTAACTATGGCTACACCTTC. Translating it yields CASSQTRTATNYGYTF.

The V gene is TRBV5-1, the J gene TRBJ1-1; no definite D call. V was cut by 4 bases and J by 11 bases, with 21 bases left in between. Germline values: CDR1 SGHRS, CDR2 YFSETQ. The CDR3 contains 14 residues. The CDR3 DNA is TGCGCCAGCAGCCCGGAACTGTCAGGTACGGAGGCTTTCTTT. Its translation is CASSPELSGTEAFF.

The table lists this clonotype with a count of one. At one of its ends the junction is not consistent with the germline gene, which may arise from a read error. The V gene is TRBV6-1, the J gene TRBJ1-2; D is unresolved. Germline-derived CDR1 and CDR2 are MNHNS and SASEGT. The CDR3 loop spans 13 amino acids. CDR3 DNA: TGTGCCAGCAGTGACCTCCCGGGATATGGCTACACCTTT. Translating gives CASSDLPGYGYTF.

This clonotype was seen only a few times. The rearrangement uses TRBV6-2 or TRBV6-3 and TRBJ2-4; 10 bases align to TRBD1. The V segment lost 5 bases and the J segment 4 bases; nucleotides outside the gene matches: 2. The CDR3 consists of 14 residues. In germline, CDR1 is MNHEY, CDR2 SVGEGT. CDR3 bases: TGTGCCAGCAGTCAGGACAGGGGGAAAAACATTCAGTACTTC. As protein: CASSQDRGKNIQYF.

The rearrangement links TRBV20-1 to TRBJ2-5; D possibly corresponds to TRBD2 (6 bases). V lost 2 bases to trimming and J lost 5 bases, with 9 bases between them. The CDR3 covers 12 residues. Germline lookup yields CDR1 DFQATT and CDR2 SNEGSKA (reference sequence). CDR3 nucleotide sequence: TGCAGTGCTAGAACTAGCTTTGAGACCCAGTACTTC. It codes for CSARTSFETQYF.

V and J are TRBV19 and TRBJ2-3; D gene ambiguous. This CDR3 contains 15 residues. Trimming removed 6 bases from V and 3 bases from J, with 16 bases in between. CDR1 LNHDA and CDR2 SQIVND come from the germline V gene (reference sequence). CDR3 sequence reads: CASREKGKLTDTQYF. The CDR3 bases are TGTGCCAGTAGGGAGAAAGGGAAGCTTACAGATACGCAGTATTTT.

In its sample, this clonotype was seen a few times. The genes are TRBV29-1 and TRBJ2-1, with D perhaps matching TRBD2 (5 bases). Trimming took off 5 bases at V and 11 bases at J, with 16 bases between the two ends. The CDR3 contains 12 residues. Looked up from germline, CDR1 is SQVTM and CDR2 is ANQGSEA. The CDR3 spells CSVKLDLGKQFF. CDR3 nucleotides: TGCAGCGTTAAACTGGACTTGGGGAAGCAGTTCTTC.

This clonotype appeared a few times. The chain carries TRBV12-3 or TRBV12-4 and TRBJ2-7; D is unresolved. Between the trimmed V and J ends, which lost 7 bases and 0 bases, there was a span of 13 bases. CDR3 length: 14 residues. The CDR3 region has the DNA TGTGCCAGCACGATACGGAGAAGCTCCTACGAGCAGTACTTC. It translates to CASTIRRSSYEQYF.

The rearrangement uses TRBV12-3 or TRBV12-4 and TRBJ2-2; possibly TRBD2 for D (5 bases). Trimming left V 5 bases short and J 3 bases short, with 13 bases between. This CDR3 has 15 residues. DNA for the CDR3: TGTGCCAGCAGTGAAACAGTGGGAGACACCGGGGAGCTGTTTTTT. Amino acids: CASSETVGDTGELFF.

The V gene is TRBV5-1, the J gene TRBJ1-2, with 9 positions matching TRBD1. The CDR3 consists of 14 residues. Losses at the gene ends were 5 bases for V and 3 bases for J; bases not matched to a gene: 5. Germline V lookup: CDR1 SGHRS, CDR2 YFSETQ. The CDR3 bases are TGCGCCAGCAGTGGACAGGGGTTTTACTATGGCTACACCTTC. Translation gives CASSGQGFYYGYTF.

The table lists this clonotype with a few counts. V usage is TRBV4-1 and J usage is TRBJ2-7; tentatively, D is TRBD2 (5 bases). From germline, CDR1 is MGHRA and CDR2 YSYEKL. The CDR3 has 15 amino acids. V gave up 0 bases and J gave up 1 base, with 10 bases separating them. In nucleotides, the CDR3 is TGCGCCAGCAGCCAAGACGGGATCGCATCCTACGAGCAGTACTTC. This gives the protein CASSQDGIASYEQYF.

This clonotype has a handful of counts. This chain connects TRBV4-1 to TRBJ1-2, with D unclear. V lost 4 bases to trimming and J lost 1 base, with 13 bases between them. CDR3 length: 15 residues. The germline CDR1 and CDR2 sequences are MGHRA and YSYEKL. CDR3 residues: CASSLGPGSNYGYTF. DNA of the CDR3: TGCGCCAGCAGCCTTGGGCCCGGGAGTAACTATGGCTACACCTTC.

This clonotype occurred many times. The chain is built from TRBV5-5 and TRBJ2-7; 9 positions agree with TRBD2. J lost 3 bases, V lost 5 bases, and 6 bases had no gene match. Germline CDR1 is SGHKS and CDR2 is YYEKEE (reference sequence). CDR3 length: 14 residues. CDR3: CASSLASGDYEQYF. The CDR3 nucleotides are TGTGCCAGCAGTCTGGCTAGCGGGGACTACGAGCAGTACTTC. The variable domain in full, with the rest retrieved from reference TRBV5-5 and TRBJ2-7, is DAGVTQSPTHLIKTRGQQVTLRCSPISGHKSVSWYQQVLGQGPQFIFQYYEKEERGRGNFPDRFSARQFPNYSSELNVNALLLGDSALYLCASSLASGDYEQYFGPGTRLTVT.

This chain links TRBV5-1 with TRBJ2-1; no clear D gene. Germline assignment: CDR1 SGHRS and CDR2 YFSETQ. CDR3 length: 13 residues. The germline V and J ends were trimmed by 4 bases and 5 bases, with 10 bases remaining between them. In DNA, the CDR3 is TGCGCCAGCAGCCCCAGCTCAAACAATGAGCAGTTCTTC. This encodes CASSPSSNNEQFF.

The chain is built from TRBV20-1 and TRBJ2-7; 7 positions agree with TRBD2. V was pared by 2 bases and J by 1 base, with 2 bases of the junction left unmatched. CDR3 length: 13 amino acids. Germline V gives CDR1 DFQATT, CDR2 SNEGSKA (reference sequence). CDR3 DNA sequence: TGCAGTGCTAGAAGGGAGGGTTCCTACGAGCAGTACTTC. Its translation: CSARREGSYEQYF.

This clonotype turned up a few times. V is TRBV28 and J is TRBJ2-7, with D tentatively TRBD2 (6 bases). V lost 9 bases to trimming and J lost 2 bases, with 17 bases between them. CDR3 length equals 14 residues. Germline loops: CDR1 MDHEN, CDR2 SYDVKM. The CDR3 sequence is CASTAPGGTYEQYF. The CDR3 coding sequence is TGTGCCAGTACCGCACCTGGGGGGACCTACGAGCAGTACTTC. The full variable domain, its missing parts supplied by reference TRBV28 and TRBJ2-7, is DVKVTQSSRYLVKRTGEKVFLECVQDMDHENMFWYRQDPGLGLRLIYFSYDVKMKEKGDIPEGYSVSREKKERFSLILESASTNQTSMYLCASTAPGGTYEQYFGPGTRLTVT.

This clonotype has a handful of counts. The J gene is TRBJ2-5, the V gene TRBV6-2 or TRBV6-3; TRBD2 aligns across 13 bases. Looked up from germline, CDR1 is MNHEY and CDR2 is SVGEGT. The CDR3 sequence is 13 residues long. After removal of 8 bases from V and 4 bases from J, the junction contained 1 base not matched to a gene. The CDR3, as DNA: TGTGCCAGCGGACTAGCGGGAGCAGAGACCCAGTACTTC. Translating gives CASGLAGAETQYF.

A few counts support this clonotype. The chain joins TRBV5-4 to TRBJ2-2; D possibly corresponds to TRBD1 (6 bases). The CDR3 spans 13 residues. Germline values: CDR1 SGHNT, CDR2 YYREEE (reference sequence). V gave up 6 bases and J gave up 7 bases, with 13 bases separating them. CDR3 sequence reads: CASNLQGNGELFF. The CDR3 nucleotides are TGTGCCAGCAACCTGCAGGGGAACGGGGAGCTGTTTTTT.

The chain couples TRBV24-1 to TRBJ2-4, with D unresolved. V lost 4 bases to trimming and J lost 5 bases, with 8 bases between them. The CDR3 totals 13 residues. Germline V lookup: CDR1 KGHDR, CDR2 SFDVKD. CDR3 sequence: CATSDEVENIQYF. The DNA for the CDR3 is TGTGCCACCAGTGACGAGGTGGAAAACATTCAGTACTTC.

This clonotype was counted between two and nine times. J is TRBJ2-3 and V is TRBV9; no definite D call. CDR1 and CDR2 from the germline V gene are SGDLS and YYNGEE. The CDR3 runs 14 residues. Trimming took off 9 bases at V and 1 base at J, with 15 bases between the two ends. The CDR3 DNA reads as TGTGCCACCTCGAAAGGAGTCGGCACAGATACGCAGTATTTT. It encodes CATSKGVGTDTQYF.

This clonotype has more than one count but fewer than ten. V and J are TRBV6-5 and TRBJ1-5; no clear D. Trimming removed 6 bases at V and 7 bases at J, with 13 bases between. This CDR3 is built from 13 residues. CDR1 is MNHEY, CDR2 SVGAGI, per germline. CDR3 nucleotides: TGTGCCAGCAGCCCCTTCGAATTGCAGCCCCAGCATTTT. Its translation is CASSPFELQPQHF.

The chain employs TRBV20-1 and TRBJ2-5; D is perhaps TRBD2 (5 bases). The CDR3 sequence is 12 residues long. Trimming cost V 6 bases and J 4 bases, with 12 bases left between them. In germline, CDR1 is DFQATT, CDR2 SNEGSKA (reference sequence). For the CDR3, the DNA is TGCAGTGCCTCGACTATGGGAGAGACCCAGTACTTC. Protein product: CSASTMGETQYF.

This chain's CDR3 is CASSPERLAGNNEQFF. In DNA, the CDR3 is TGTGCCAGCAGCCCGGAAAGACTAGCGGGGAACAATGAGCAGTTCTTC. The chain links TRBV3-1 to TRBJ2-1; 11 positions match TRBD2. The J segment lost 5 bases and the V segment lost 4 bases, leaving 7 bases of the junction unmatched. CDR1 is LGHDT and CDR2 is YNNKEL in the germline V gene (reference sequence). The CDR3 is made up of 16 amino acids.

V and J are TRBV6-5 and TRBJ1-5, with D uncertain. The CDR3 sequence is 14 residues long. Between the trimmed V and J ends, which lost 7 bases and 1 base, there was a span of 11 bases. Germline V gene data show CDR1 as MNHEY and CDR2 as SVGAGI. CDR3 protein: CASNTLGSNQPQHF. CDR3 DNA: TGTGCCAGCAACACCCTAGGGAGCAATCAGCCCCAGCATTTT.

There are many counts of this clonotype. V gene TRBV6-1 combines with J gene TRBJ2-3, with 12 bases identical to TRBD2. V lost 5 bases, J lost 6 bases, and 9 bases stayed unmatched. The CDR3 sequence is 16 residues long. The V gene's germline CDR1 is MNHNS and CDR2 SASEGT. CDR3 bases: TGTGCCAGCAGTCCGGGGCTAGCGGGAGGGAGCGATACGCAGTATTTT. Translation: CASSPGLAGGSDTQYF.

The V gene is TRBV4-1, the J gene TRBJ2-5, with a possible D match to TRBD2 (5 bases). Germline CDR1 reads MGHRA; CDR2 reads YSYEKL. The CDR3 length is 14 residues. V gave up 3 bases and J gave up 5 bases, with 13 bases separating them. The DNA for the CDR3 is TGCGCCAGCAGCCAGACCGGACTTGTGGAGACCCAGTACTTC. It yields the protein CASSQTGLVETQYF.